Listed below are T cell receptor beta chains from one sample, sequenced in a study of T cell clones after liver transplantation. Clones were sequenced by immunoSEQ multiplex PCR, and TCRdb holds only the in-frame ones, with some missing. The sample holds some 11,000 clones, under 75% seen once. The sequencing here drew on CD8+ T cells from blood, taken at the 22-month timepoint. These receptors were obtained from a human patient who received a liver transplant. Some T cells may be transferred from the graft donor. CDR3s include the opening cysteine and the closing phenylalanine or tryptophan. D genes are given only for firm matches. Size tells how often a clone was seen (once, few, many) or the class of an expanded clone, and some rows leave it out.

j_gene	v_gene	d_gene	abundance	CDR3nt	CDR3aa
TRBJ2-3	TRBV28	TRBD2	.	TGTGCCAGTTTAGCGACGGGACTAGCGGGAGCAGATACGCAGTATTTT	CASLATGLAGADTQYF
TRBJ2-1	TRBV29-1	.	.	TGCAGCGCGTGGTCGGGGGCGAAAAATGAGCAGTTCTTC	CSAWSGAKNEQFF
TRBJ2-7	TRBV5-6	.	.	TGTGCCAGCAGCTCCGTGGGGGGATCCGAGCAGTACTTC	CASSSVGGSEQYF
TRBJ2-6	TRBV7-7	.	.	TGTGCCAGCAGCGGGGCGGTGCCACAAAGTCGGGCCAACGTCCTGACTTTC	CASSGAVPQSRANVLTF
TRBJ2-7	TRBV6-6	.	.	TGTGCCAGCAGTCCCAGCTACGAGCAGTACTTC	CASSPSYEQYF
TRBJ2-7	TRBV7-8	.	.	TGTGCCAGCAGCGCGGCCCTGACGGGGGGCCCGAGCTCCTACGAGCAGTACTTC	CASSAALTGGPSSYEQYF
TRBJ1-2	TRBV30	.	.	TGTGCCTGGAGTTCACAGCAATATGGCTACACCTTC	CAWSSQQYGYTF
TRBJ1-1	TRBV7-3	.	.	TGTGCCAGCAGCTTGTACGAGGGGACTGAAGCTTTCTTT	CASSLYEGTEAFF
TRBJ2-7	TRBV7-6	.	.	TGTGCCAGCAGCTTAGGATGGGGGCAGGGGTTGGACGAGCAGTACTTC	CASSLGWGQGLDEQYF
TRBJ2-7	TRBV6-6	.	.	TGTGCCAGCAGCCCTACCCCAGGGAGCTCCTACGAGCAGTACTTC	CASSPTPGSSYEQYF
TRBJ2-5	TRBV9	.	.	TGTGCCAGCAGCGTAGGGAGTAGCGTAGAGACCCAGTACTTC	CASSVGSSVETQYF
TRBJ2-2	TRBV7-4	.	.	TGTGCCAGATTGGGGCTAGCAAACACCGGGGAGCTGTTTTTT	CARLGLANTGELFF
TRBJ1-3	TRBV15	.	once	TGTGCCACCAGCAGAGCAGGCAGCCTCCACACCATATATTTT	CATSRAGSLHTIYF
TRBJ2-2	TRBV9	.	.	TGTGCCAGCAGCGTAGAGCTTACCGGGGAGCTGTTTTTT	CASSVELTGELFF
TRBJ1-5	TRBV19	.	.	TGTGCCAGTAGTACCCAAACTCGGAGCAATCAGCCCCAGCATTTT	CASSTQTRSNQPQHF
TRBJ2-7	TRBV25-1	.	few	TGTGCCAGCAGTGAGTTGGGCTACGAGCAGTACTTC	CASSELGYEQYF
TRBJ2-5	TRBV5-1	.	.	TGCGCCAGCAGCTTGTGGTTAGCGCAACAAGAGACCCAGTACTTC	CASSLWLAQQETQYF
TRBJ2-6	TRBV13	TRBD1	.	TGTGCCAGCAGCTTATTCGGGCGGACAGGTCGATCTGGGGCCAACGTCCTGACTTTC	CASSLFGRTGRSGANVLTF
TRBJ2-3	TRBV11-2	.	.	TGTGCCAGCTCCGATTTTGGGACAGATACGCAGTATTTT	CASSDFGTDTQYF
TRBJ2-7	TRBV19	.	.	TGTGCCAGTAGTATACAGGGACCCTACGAGCAGTACTTC	CASSIQGPYEQYF
TRBJ2-3	TRBV6-6	.	.	TGTGCCAGCAGTTACTTACAGGTTACAGATACGCAGTATTTT	CASSYLQVTDTQYF
TRBJ2-7	TRBV7-3	.	.	TGTGCCAGCAGCCCCACACAGGGATCCTACGAGCAGTACTTC	CASSPTQGSYEQYF
TRBJ2-3	TRBV4-3	TRBD1	few	TGCGCCAGCAGACAACAGGGGTTTAGCACAGATACGCAGTATTTT	CASRQQGFSTDTQYF
TRBJ1-3	TRBV21-1	.	.	TGTGCCAGCAGGACAAGTAGCCCTTCTGGAAACACCATATATTTT	CASRTSSPSGNTIYF
TRBJ2-7	TRBV27	.	.	TGTGCCAGCAGTCCCGGACTCCTATACGAGCAGTACTTC	CASSPGLLYEQYF
TRBJ2-5	TRBV9	TRBD2	.	TGTGCCAGCAGCGCAACCGGGACTAGCGGGGAGACCCAGTACTTC	CASSATGTSGETQYF
TRBJ1-2	TRBV7-9	.	.	TGTGCCAGCAGCTTAAAGAACAGGGTTAATGGCTACACCTTC	CASSLKNRVNGYTF
TRBJ1-2	TRBV19	TRBD1	.	TGTGCCAGTCTTCCCCGGGACAGGGGCGGGTATGGCTACACCTTC	CASLPRDRGGYGYTF
TRBJ2-3	TRBV7-6	TRBD2	large	TGTGCCAGCAGCCCTTCAGGACTAGCGGGAAGGACAGATACGCAGTATTTT	CASSPSGLAGRTDTQYF
TRBJ2-3	TRBV6-6	.	many	TGTGCCAGCAGTTCGACTTTGTGGGGCAGCACAGATACGCAGTATTTT	CASSSTLWGSTDTQYF
TRBJ2-1	TRBV6-6	.	few	TGTGCCAGCAGTCGGAGCTCCTACAATGAGCAGTTCTTC	CASSRSSYNEQFF
TRBJ2-1	TRBV27	.	once	TGTGCCAGCAGTTGGGGCCAGGAAAGCTCCTACAATGAGCAGTTCTTC	CASSWGQESSYNEQFF
TRBJ2-7	TRBV20-1	.	.	TGCAGTGCTAGACAGGGCGAGCAGTACTTC	CSARQGEQYF
TRBJ1-1	TRBV5-1	.	once	TGCGCCAGCAGCACCGAAATCAGGGAAGACACTGAAGCTTTCTTT	CASSTEIREDTEAFF
TRBJ2-7	TRBV28	.	.	TGTGCCAGCACCCCCCTCATGGGACAGCAGTACTTC	CASTPLMGQQYF
TRBJ2-7	TRBV11-2	TRBD1	.	TGTGCCAGCAGTTACGGGGACAGATCCTACGAGCAGTACTTC	CASSYGDRSYEQYF
TRBJ2-7	TRBV19	TRBD1	few	TGTGCCAGTAGTATAACAGGGGATTCGGGATACGAGCAGTACTTC	CASSITGDSGYEQYF
TRBJ1-5	TRBV23-1	TRBD1	.	TGCGCCAGCAGCCAACTGCCCCACGGACAGGGGCCTAGGCAGCCCCAGCATTTT	CASSQLPHGQGPRQPQHF
TRBJ2-7	TRBV6-6	.	once	TGTGCCAGCAGTTGGACAGATACAACCTACGAGCAGTACTTC	CASSWTDTTYEQYF
TRBJ2-7	TRBV9	.	.	TGTGCCAGCAGCGTAGGCGGAGGCACCTACGAGCAGTACTTC	CASSVGGGTYEQYF
TRBJ2-7	TRBV27	TRBD1	.	TGTGCCAGCAGTCCAGGGACAGGGGCATCCTACGAGCAGTACTTC	CASSPGTGASYEQYF
TRBJ1-5	TRBV9	TRBD1	.	TGTGCCAGCAGCGGACAGGGCCTCAATCAGCCCCAGCATTTT	CASSGQGLNQPQHF
TRBJ1-1	TRBV6-6	.	few	TGTGCCAGCAGTACTGGGTTTCGCACTGAAGCTTTCTTT	CASSTGFRTEAFF
TRBJ2-2	TRBV18	.	.	TGTGCCAGCTCACCGGCCGGGGCGAACACCGGGGAGCTGTTTTTT	CASSPAGANTGELFF